The next 5 T cell receptor beta chains were all read from a single sample in a study of CD8+CD57+ T cells in acquired aplastic anemia. Genomic DNA provided the template from which TCR beta VDJ and CDR3 profiles were obtained. Each CDR3 protein gets one entry after TCRdb re-called the reads with MiXCR. In the table there are roughly 420,000 distinct CDR3 sequences, just under 70% of which are singletons. The sample taken for sequencing was sorted CD4+, CD8+, or CD8+CD57+ T cells (not recorded which) from PBMCs. Receptors were obtained from a human donor in good health, serving as a control.

The V and J genes are TRBV4-1 and TRBJ1-5; D possibly corresponds to TRBD1 (6 bases). V lost 2 bases and J 1 base, leaving 9 bases between the germline ends. Per the germline V gene, CDR1 is MGHRA and CDR2 is YSYEKL. This CDR3 comprises 15 residues. DNA for the CDR3: TGCGCCAGCAGCCAAAAGGGGGACAGCAATCAGCCCCAGCATTTT. Its translation: CASSQKGDSNQPQHF.

Concerning this clonotype: One junction end does not reproduce the germline sequence, and a read error may be involved. The rearrangement links TRBV9 to TRBJ1-2; D may be TRBD1 (5 bases). This CDR3 comprises 14 residues. CDR1 and CDR2 from the germline V gene are SGDLS and YYNGEE. This CDR3 is CASSVGQPDTRYSF. CDR3 coding DNA: TGTGCCAGCAGCGTAGGACAGCCAGATACGCGCTATTCCTTC.

This clonotype has ten or more counts. The V and J genes are TRBV12-3 or TRBV12-4 and TRBJ1-5, with 10 bases identical to TRBD1. The CDR3 is 15 residues long. After removal of 3 bases from V and 6 bases from J, the junction contained 5 bases not matched to a gene. CDR3 protein: CASSLLGQGSQPQHF. CDR3 coding DNA: TGTGCCAGCAGTTTGTTGGGACAGGGGAGTCAGCCCCAGCATTTT.

This chain connects TRBV24-1 to TRBJ2-7; TRBD2 matches 10 bases. Germline CDR1 reads KGHDR; CDR2 reads SFDVKD. The ends lost 5 bases at V and 5 bases at J; junction bases unmatched: 5. CDR3 size: 14 residues. The CDR3 protein is CATSAASGSNEQYF. The CDR3 DNA reads as TGTGCCACCAGTGCGGCTAGCGGGAGCAACGAGCAGTACTTC.

The rearrangement uses TRBV30 and TRBJ2-3; 8 bases map to TRBD1. J was trimmed by 2 bases and V by 3 bases; bases with no gene match: 4. The germline V gene encodes CDR1 GTSNPN and CDR2 SVGIG (reference sequence). The CDR3 has 14 residues. The CDR3: CAWSPGQVTDTQYF. The CDR3 DNA follows: TGTGCCTGGAGCCCGGGACAGGTCACAGATACGCAGTATTTT.